In its sample, the clone carrying this T cell receptor beta chain was seen once. The data stem from a study of Ad26.COV2.S vaccination and SARS-CoV-2 variants. Using immunoSEQ multiplex PCR, the repertoire was profiled, and TCRdb retains in-frame clones only, with some absent. The data contain approximately 340,000 clones, around 90% of them singletons. The TCR originated in a human donor who had recovered from COVID-19. This specimen was peripheral blood, taken after recovery from COVID-19.

The CDR3 bases are TGTGCCAGCAGCGGGACGGCGGGGGAGACCCAGTACTTC. Translation gives CASSGTAGETQYF. V is TRBV2 and J is TRBJ2-5, with D maybe TRBD2 (6 bases). Between the trimmed V and J ends, which lost 6 bases and 5 bases, there was a span of 13 bases. CDR3 length: 13 amino acids. Germline CDR1 reads SNHLY; CDR2 reads FYNNEI.